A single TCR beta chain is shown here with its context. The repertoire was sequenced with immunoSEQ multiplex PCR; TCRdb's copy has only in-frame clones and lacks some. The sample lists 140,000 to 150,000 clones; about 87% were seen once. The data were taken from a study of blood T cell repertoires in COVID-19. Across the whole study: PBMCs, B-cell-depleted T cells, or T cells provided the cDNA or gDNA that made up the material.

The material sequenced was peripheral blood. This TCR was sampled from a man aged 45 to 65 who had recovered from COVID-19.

This chain's CDR3 is CASSQEGGDHSYNEQFF. The CDR3 bases are TGCGCCAGCAGCCAAGAAGGCGGGGATCACTCCTACAATGAGCAGTTCTTC. This sequence joins TRBV4-3 and TRBJ2-1, with D possibly TRBD2 on 6 matching bases. Germline-derived CDR1 and CDR2 are LGHNA and YSLEER. The CDR3 is 17 residues long. The V and J ends lost 0 bases and 0 bases respectively, with 12 bases between them.